The 15 T cell receptor beta chains listed next were all sequenced from one sample in a study of cytomegalovirus exposure and HLA in healthy donors. This PCR relied on a set of 60 Vbeta primers and 13 Jbeta primers. Produced via immunoSEQ multiplex PCR; TCRdb's table is partial and in-frame only. The sample yields over 100,000 clones, 77% seen once. Sequenced material: PBMCs. The receptors here all came from a woman in her thirties or forties in good health and CMV-seronegative.

The gene calls are TRBV6-1 and TRBJ1-2; 8 positions match TRBD1. The germline CDR1 and CDR2 sequences are MNHNS and SASEGT. This CDR3 is 13 amino acids long. Trimming cost V 7 bases and J 5 bases; bases outside gene matches: 6. CDR3 nucleotide sequence: TGTGCCAGCATGGCAGGGGGCAGGTATGGCTACACCTTC. It codes for CASMAGGRYGYTF.

This clone was seen a single time. V gene TRBV6-5 combines with J gene TRBJ2-3; TRBD2 is a possible D gene (7 bases). Germline CDR1 MNHEY, CDR2 SVGAGI. The CDR3 has 16 amino acids. V was pared by 2 bases and J by 5 bases, with 17 bases between. The CDR3 region is CASSYGGAPSQDTQYF. Written as DNA, the CDR3 is TGTGCCAGCAGTTACGGGGGGGCCCCATCCCAAGATACGCAGTATTTT.

V and J are TRBV27 and TRBJ2-2; the D gene is possibly TRBD2 (6 bases). Germline CDR1 reads MNHEY; CDR2 reads SMNVEV (reference sequence). The V gene lost 0 bases and the J gene lost 8 bases, with 10 bases spanning the gap. CDR3 length: 14 amino acids. The CDR3 bases are TGTGCCAGCAGTTTATCTACAGGAGGGGGGGAGCTGTTTTTT. Its translation is CASSLSTGGGELFF.

The chain carries TRBV7-9 and TRBJ1-3, with TRBD1 as a possible D gene (5 bases). This CDR3 has 16 amino acids. The V gene's germline CDR1 is SEHNR and CDR2 FQNEAQ (reference sequence). V was clipped by 7 bases and J by 4 bases, with 20 bases between them. The CDR3 protein is CASTKASVTAGNTIYF. DNA for the CDR3: TGTGCCAGCACCAAGGCTTCCGTGACAGCAGGAAACACCATATATTTT.

The J gene is TRBJ2-5, the V gene TRBV29-1, with 8 positions matching TRBD1. The J call may be incorrect, as the DNA end agrees better with TRBJ2-7. The CDR3 runs 13 residues. CDR1 is SQVTM, CDR2 ANQGSEA, per germline. The CDR3 region has the DNA TGCAGCGTTGGCAGGGACAGGATCTACGAGCAGTACTTC. It encodes CSVGRDRIYEQYF.

The genes are TRBV19 and TRBJ1-2; weak D call: TRBD1 (6 bases). Germline CDR1 LNHDA, CDR2 SQIVND (reference sequence). The V gene lost 5 bases and the J gene lost 4 bases, with 11 bases spanning the gap. This CDR3 is 13 amino acids long. Here the CDR3 reads CASSFRGFYGYTF. CDR3 bases: TGTGCCAGTAGTTTCAGGGGTTTCTATGGCTACACCTTC.

J is TRBJ2-7 and V is TRBV6-6; TRBD1 is a possible D gene (6 bases). V lost 6 bases to trimming and J lost 0 bases, with 12 bases between them. The germline gives CDR1 MNHNY, CDR2 SVGAGI (reference sequence). The CDR3 covers 14 residues. This CDR3 is CASRDQGSSYEQYF. CDR3 in DNA: TGTGCCAGCAGGGACCAGGGGAGCTCCTACGAGCAGTACTTC.

About this clone: Relative to the germline gene, one junction end is altered; a read error may explain this. This rearrangement joins TRBV20-1 to TRBJ1-2; perhaps TRBD1 as D (6 bases). This CDR3 comprises 11 residues. Germline CDR1 reads DFQATT; CDR2 reads SNEGSKA (reference sequence). The CDR3 loop reads CSARGTVLPYF. CDR3 sequence (DNA): TGCAGTGCTAGAGGGACAGTCCTTCCCTACTTC.

This chain joins TRBV19 and TRBJ1-4, with a tentative D call TRBD1 (5 bases). This CDR3 is 14 amino acids long. From germline, CDR1 is LNHDA and CDR2 SQIVND (reference sequence). Between the trimmed V and J ends, which lost 5 bases and 16 bases, there was a span of 23 bases. The DNA for the CDR3 is TGTGCCAGTAGTCCAGGACGGGGGGACTGGTATCGGTTTTTT. Its protein is CASSPGRGDWYRFF.

In this sample, this clone turned up a few times. V and J are TRBV6-5 and TRBJ1-2; D possibly corresponds to TRBD1 (5 bases). The CDR3 extends over 16 amino acids. The germline gives CDR1 MNHEY, CDR2 SVGAGI. Trimming took 0 bases from V and 0 from J, leaving 11 bases between them. As DNA, the CDR3 is TGTGCCAGCAGTTACTCGGGCAGGGTGGCTAACTATGGCTACACCTTC. Protein sequence: CASSYSGRVANYGYTF.

This chain connects TRBV29-1 to TRBJ1-2; D ambiguous. The CDR3 has 14 residues. CDR1 and CDR2 (germline): SQVTM, ANQGSEA. V lost 4 bases to trimming and J lost 8 bases, with 20 bases between them. The CDR3 sequence is CSVARLDPIGGYTF. CDR3 nucleotide sequence: TGCAGCGTTGCCCGGCTCGACCCTATCGGGGGCTACACCTTC.

A few counts support this clone. J is TRBJ1-1 and V is TRBV6-5; D is unresolved. Trimming removed 2 bases from V and 1 base from J, with 11 bases in between. Germline-derived CDR1 and CDR2 are MNHEY and SVGAGI. The CDR3 runs 15 residues. The DNA for the CDR3 is TGTGCCAGCAGTTACCGGAACGAGGGGAACACTGAAGCTTTCTTT. Protein: CASSYRNEGNTEAFF.

The chain is built from TRBV25-1 and TRBJ2-5, with a possible D match to TRBD1 (5 bases). V was clipped by 3 bases and J by 2 bases, with 22 bases between them. The germline CDR1 and CDR2 sequences are MGHDK and SYGVNS. The CDR3 is 18 residues long. CDR3 protein: CASSDLGAGPLGQETQYF. For the CDR3, the DNA is TGTGCCAGCAGTGACTTAGGGGCAGGTCCTTTGGGGCAAGAGACCCAGTACTTC.

V and J are TRBV27 and TRBJ1-1; D ambiguous. The V end was cut by 6 bases, the J end by 0 bases, with 11 bases between. CDR3 length: 14 amino acids. Germline loops: CDR1 MNHEY, CDR2 SMNVEV (reference sequence). CDR3 bases: TGTGCCAGCAGGCCCGGGTGGGTGAACACTGAAGCTTTCTTT. It encodes CASRPGWVNTEAFF.

The CDR3 sequence is CASSWGTGYEQYF. The CDR3 coding sequence is TGTGCCAGCAGCTGGGGGACAGGGTACGAGCAGTACTTC. V gene TRBV5-4 combines with J gene TRBJ2-7, with 9 bases lining up with TRBD1. This CDR3 comprises 13 residues. J gave up 4 bases and V 3 bases, and 2 bases lay outside the gene matches. The germline CDR1 and CDR2 sequences are SGHNT and YYREEE (reference sequence).